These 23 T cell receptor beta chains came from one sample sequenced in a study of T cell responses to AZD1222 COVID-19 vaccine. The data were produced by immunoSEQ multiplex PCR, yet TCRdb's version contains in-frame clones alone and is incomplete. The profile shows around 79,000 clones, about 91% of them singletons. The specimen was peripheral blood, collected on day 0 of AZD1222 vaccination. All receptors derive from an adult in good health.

The CDR3 DNA sequence: TGTGCCAGCAGTTTAGGGGTCCCCGAGCAGTTCTTC. This translates into CASSLGVPEQFF. The chain carries TRBV12-3 or TRBV12-4 and TRBJ2-1; D is ambiguous. The CDR3 is 12 residues long. The V and J ends lost 1 base and 10 bases respectively, with 8 bases between them.

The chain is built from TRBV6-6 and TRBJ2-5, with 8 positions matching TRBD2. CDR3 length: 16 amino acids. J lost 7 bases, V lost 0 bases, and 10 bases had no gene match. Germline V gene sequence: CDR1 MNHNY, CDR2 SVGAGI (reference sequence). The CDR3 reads CASSYSAAGGPGTQYF. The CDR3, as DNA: TGTGCCAGCAGTTACTCAGCCGCGGGGGGCCCAGGGACCCAGTACTTC.

The CDR3 DNA follows: TGTGCCACCTCGTCCCGGGCAGCTAACTATGGCTACACCTTC. This encodes CATSSRAANYGYTF. The chain combines TRBV24-1 with TRBJ1-2; D gene uncertain. Deletions cut 9 bases from V and 0 bases from J, with 13 bases between. In germline, CDR1 is KGHDR, CDR2 SFDVKD. This CDR3 has 14 amino acids.

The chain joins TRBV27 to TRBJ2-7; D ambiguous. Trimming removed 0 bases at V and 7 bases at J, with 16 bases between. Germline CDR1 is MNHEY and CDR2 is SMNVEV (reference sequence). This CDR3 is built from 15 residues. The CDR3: CASSLSKGSLREQYF. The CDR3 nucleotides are TGTGCCAGCAGTTTATCAAAAGGTTCCCTAAGGGAGCAGTACTTC.

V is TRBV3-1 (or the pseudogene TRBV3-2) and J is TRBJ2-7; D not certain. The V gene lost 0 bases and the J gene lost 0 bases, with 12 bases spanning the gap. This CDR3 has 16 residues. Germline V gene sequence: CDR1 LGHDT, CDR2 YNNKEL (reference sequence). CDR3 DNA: TGTGCCAGCAGCCAAGAGGTCAACACCCACTCCTACGAGCAGTACTTC. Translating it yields CASSQEVNTHSYEQYF.

The CDR3 spells CASSLWGTTYEQYF. The DNA of the CDR3 is TGTGCCAGCAGCTTATGGGGAACTACCTACGAGCAGTACTTC. V and J are TRBV5-6 and TRBJ2-7; no firm D call. The CDR3 consists of 14 residues. Trimming pared 2 bases from V and 2 bases from J, leaving 11 bases between. Germline V gene sequence: CDR1 SGHDT, CDR2 YYEEEE.

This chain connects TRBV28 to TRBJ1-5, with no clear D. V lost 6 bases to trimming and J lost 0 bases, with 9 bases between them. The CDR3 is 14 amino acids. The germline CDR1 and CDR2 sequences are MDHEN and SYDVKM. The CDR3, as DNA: TGTGCCAGCAGGGTCGGTTATAGCAATCAGCCCCAGCATTTT. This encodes CASRVGYSNQPQHF. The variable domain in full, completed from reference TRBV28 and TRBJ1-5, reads DVKVTQSSRYLVKRTGEKVFLECVQDMDHENMFWYRQDPGLGLRLIYFSYDVKMKEKGDIPEGYSVSREKKERFSLILESASTNQTSMYLCASRVGYSNQPQHFGDGTRLSIL.

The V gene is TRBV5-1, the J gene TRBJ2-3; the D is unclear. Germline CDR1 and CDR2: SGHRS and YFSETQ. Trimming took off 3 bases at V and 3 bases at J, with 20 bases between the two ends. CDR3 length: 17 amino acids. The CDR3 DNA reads TGCGCCAGCAGCTCGCTCGGGCATAATGACGCTACAGATACGCAGTATTTT. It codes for CASSSLGHNDATDTQYF.

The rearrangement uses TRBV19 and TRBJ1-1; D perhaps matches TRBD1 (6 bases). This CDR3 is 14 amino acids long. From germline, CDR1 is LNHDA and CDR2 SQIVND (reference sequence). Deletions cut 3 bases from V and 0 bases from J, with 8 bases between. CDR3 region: CASSMGHMNTEAFF. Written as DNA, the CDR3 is TGTGCCAGTAGTATGGGACACATGAACACTGAAGCTTTCTTT.

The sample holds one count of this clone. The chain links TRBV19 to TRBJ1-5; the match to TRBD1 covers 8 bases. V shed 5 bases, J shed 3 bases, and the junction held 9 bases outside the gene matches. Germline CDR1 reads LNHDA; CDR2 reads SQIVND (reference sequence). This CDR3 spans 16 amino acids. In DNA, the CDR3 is TGTGCCAGTAGTCCGGACAGGGTCCCTTACAATCAGCCCCAGCATTTT. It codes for CASSPDRVPYNQPQHF.

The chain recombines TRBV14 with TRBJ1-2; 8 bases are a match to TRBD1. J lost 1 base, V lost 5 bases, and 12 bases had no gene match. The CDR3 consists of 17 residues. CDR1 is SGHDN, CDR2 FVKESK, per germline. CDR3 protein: CASSATQDRALNYGYTF. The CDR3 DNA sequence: TGTGCCAGCAGCGCAACGCAGGACAGGGCTCTTAACTATGGCTACACCTTC. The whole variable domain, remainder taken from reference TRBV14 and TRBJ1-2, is EAGVTQFPSHSVIEKGQTVTLRCDPISGHDNLYWYRRVMGKEIKFLLHFVKESKQDESGMPNNRFLAERTGGTYSTLKVQPAELEDSGVYFCASSATQDRALNYGYTFGSGTRLTVV.

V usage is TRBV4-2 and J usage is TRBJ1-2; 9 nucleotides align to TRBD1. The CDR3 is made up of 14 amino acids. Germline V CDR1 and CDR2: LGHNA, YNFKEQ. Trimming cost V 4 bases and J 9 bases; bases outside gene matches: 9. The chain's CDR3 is CASSPPGTGSSYTF. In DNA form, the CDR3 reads TGTGCCAGCAGCCCACCCGGGACAGGGTCAAGCTACACCTTC.

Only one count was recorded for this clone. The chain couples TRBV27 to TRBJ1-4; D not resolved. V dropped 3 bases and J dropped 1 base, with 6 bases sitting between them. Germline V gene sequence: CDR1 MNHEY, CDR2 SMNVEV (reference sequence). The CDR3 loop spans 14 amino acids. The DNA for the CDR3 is TGTGCCAGCAGTTTTACAGTAACTAATGAAAAACTGTTTTTT. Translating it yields CASSFTVTNEKLFF.

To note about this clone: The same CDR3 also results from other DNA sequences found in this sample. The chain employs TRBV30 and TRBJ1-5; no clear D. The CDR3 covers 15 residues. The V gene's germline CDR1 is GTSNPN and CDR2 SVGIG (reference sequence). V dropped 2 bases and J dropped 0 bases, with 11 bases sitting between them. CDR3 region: CAWSHPGNSNQPQHF. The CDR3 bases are TGTGCCTGGAGTCACCCAGGTAATAGCAATCAGCCCCAGCATTTT.

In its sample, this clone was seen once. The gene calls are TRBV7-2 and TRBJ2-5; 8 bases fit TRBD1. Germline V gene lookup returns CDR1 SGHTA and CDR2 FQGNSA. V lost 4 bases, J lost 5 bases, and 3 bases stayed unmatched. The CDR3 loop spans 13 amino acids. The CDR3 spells CASSSDRGETQYF. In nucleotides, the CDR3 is TGTGCCAGCAGCTCCGACAGGGGTGAGACCCAGTACTTC.

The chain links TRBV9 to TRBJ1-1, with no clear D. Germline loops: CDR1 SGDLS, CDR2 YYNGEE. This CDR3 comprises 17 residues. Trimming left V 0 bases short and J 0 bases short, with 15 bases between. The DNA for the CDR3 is TGTGCCAGCAGCGTAGATGCGGGGAAATCCATGAACACTGAAGCTTTCTTT. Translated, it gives CASSVDAGKSMNTEAFF.

CDR3 region: CASSPANSGSYNEQFF. In DNA form, the CDR3 reads TGTGCCAGCAGCCCAGCAAATAGCGGGTCCTACAATGAGCAGTTCTTC. The gene calls are TRBV6-4 and TRBJ2-1; TRBD2 matches at 7 bases. V was clipped by 6 bases and J by 1 base; unmatched bases: 9. The germline CDR1 and CDR2 sequences are MRHNA and SNTAGT. The CDR3 loop spans 16 amino acids.

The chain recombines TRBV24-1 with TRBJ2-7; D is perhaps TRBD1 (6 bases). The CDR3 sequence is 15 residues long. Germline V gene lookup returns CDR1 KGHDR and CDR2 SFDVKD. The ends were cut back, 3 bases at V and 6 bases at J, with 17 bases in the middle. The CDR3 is CATSDARTGLREQYF. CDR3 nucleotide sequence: TGTGCCACCAGTGATGCCAGAACAGGGTTACGCGAGCAGTACTTC.

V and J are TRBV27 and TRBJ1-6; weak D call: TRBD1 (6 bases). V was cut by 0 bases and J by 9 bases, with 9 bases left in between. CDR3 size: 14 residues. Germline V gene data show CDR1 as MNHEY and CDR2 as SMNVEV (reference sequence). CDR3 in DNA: TGTGCCAGCAGTTTATCAGGGGGGTCTTCACCCCTCCACTTT. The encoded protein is CASSLSGGSSPLHF.

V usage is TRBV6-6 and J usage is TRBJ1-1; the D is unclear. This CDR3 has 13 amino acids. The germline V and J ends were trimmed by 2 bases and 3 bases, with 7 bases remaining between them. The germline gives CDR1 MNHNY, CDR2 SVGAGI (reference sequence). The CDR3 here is CASSYARYTEAFF. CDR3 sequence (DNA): TGTGCCAGCAGTTACGCCAGGTACACTGAAGCTTTCTTT.

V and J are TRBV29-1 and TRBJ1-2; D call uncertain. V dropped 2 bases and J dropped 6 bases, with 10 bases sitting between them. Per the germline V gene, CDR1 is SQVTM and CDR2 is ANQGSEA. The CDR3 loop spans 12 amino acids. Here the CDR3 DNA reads TGCAGCGTTGAAAGCGGTATTCATGGCTACACCTTC. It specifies CSVESGIHGYTF. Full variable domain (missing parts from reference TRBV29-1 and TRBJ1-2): SAVISQKPSRDICQRGTSLTIQCQVDSQVTMMFWYRQQPGQSLTLIATANQGSEATYESGFVIDKFPISRPNLTFSTLTVSNMSPEDSSIYLCSVESGIHGYTFGSGTRLTVV.

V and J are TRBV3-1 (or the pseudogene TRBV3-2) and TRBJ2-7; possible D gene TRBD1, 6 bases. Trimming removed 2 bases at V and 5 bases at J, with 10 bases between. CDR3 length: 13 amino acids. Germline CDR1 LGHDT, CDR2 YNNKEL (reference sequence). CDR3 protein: CASSQPGDNEQYF. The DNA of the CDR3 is TGTGCCAGCAGCCAACCTGGGGACAACGAGCAGTACTTC.

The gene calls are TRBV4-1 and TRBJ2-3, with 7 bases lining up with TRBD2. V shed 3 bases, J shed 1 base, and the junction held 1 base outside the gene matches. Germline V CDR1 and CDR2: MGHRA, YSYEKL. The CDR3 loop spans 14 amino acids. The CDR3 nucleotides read TGCGCCAGCAGCCAGCTAGCGGGCACAGATACGCAGTATTTT. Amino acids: CASSQLAGTDTQYF.